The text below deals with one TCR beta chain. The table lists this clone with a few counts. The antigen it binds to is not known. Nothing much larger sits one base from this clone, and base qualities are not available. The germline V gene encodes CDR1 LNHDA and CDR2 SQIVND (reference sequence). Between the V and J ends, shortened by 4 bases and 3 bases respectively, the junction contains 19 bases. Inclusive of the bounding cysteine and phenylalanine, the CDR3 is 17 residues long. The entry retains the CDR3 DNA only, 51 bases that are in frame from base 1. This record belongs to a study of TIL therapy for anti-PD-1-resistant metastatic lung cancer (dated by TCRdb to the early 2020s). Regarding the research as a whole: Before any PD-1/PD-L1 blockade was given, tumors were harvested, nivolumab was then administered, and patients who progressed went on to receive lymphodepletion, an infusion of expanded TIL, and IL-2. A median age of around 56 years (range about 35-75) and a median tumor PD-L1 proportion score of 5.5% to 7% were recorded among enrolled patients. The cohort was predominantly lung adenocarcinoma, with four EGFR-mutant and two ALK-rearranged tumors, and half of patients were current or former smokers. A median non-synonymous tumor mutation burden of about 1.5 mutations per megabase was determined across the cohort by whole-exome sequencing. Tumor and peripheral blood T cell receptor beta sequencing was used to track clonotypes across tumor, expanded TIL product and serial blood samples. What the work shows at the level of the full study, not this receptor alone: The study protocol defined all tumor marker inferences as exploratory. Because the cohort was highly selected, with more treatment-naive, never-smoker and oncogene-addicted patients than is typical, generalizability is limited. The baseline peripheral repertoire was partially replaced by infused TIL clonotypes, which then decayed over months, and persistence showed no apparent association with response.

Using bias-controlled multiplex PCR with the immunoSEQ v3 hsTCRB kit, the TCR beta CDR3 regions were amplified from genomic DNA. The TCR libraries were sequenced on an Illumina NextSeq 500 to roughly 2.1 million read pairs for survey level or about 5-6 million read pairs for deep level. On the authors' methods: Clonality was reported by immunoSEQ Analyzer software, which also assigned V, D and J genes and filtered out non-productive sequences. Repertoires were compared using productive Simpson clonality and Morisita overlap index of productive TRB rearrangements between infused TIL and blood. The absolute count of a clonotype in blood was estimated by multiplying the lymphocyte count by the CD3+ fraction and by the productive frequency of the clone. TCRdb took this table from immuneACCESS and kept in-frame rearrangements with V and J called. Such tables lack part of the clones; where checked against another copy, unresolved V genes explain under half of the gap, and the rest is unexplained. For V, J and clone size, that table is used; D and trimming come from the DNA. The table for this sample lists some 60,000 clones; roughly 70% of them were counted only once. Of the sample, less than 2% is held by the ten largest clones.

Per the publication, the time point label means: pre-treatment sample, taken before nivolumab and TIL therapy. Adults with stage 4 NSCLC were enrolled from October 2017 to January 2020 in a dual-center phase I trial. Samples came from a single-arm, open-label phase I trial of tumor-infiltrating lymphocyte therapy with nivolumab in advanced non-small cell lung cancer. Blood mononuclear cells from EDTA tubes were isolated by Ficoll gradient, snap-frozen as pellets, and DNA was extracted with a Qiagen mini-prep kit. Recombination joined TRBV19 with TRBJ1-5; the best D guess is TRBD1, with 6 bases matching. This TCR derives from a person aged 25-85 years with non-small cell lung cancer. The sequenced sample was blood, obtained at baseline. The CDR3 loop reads CASSTSTGLGFNQPQHF. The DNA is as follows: TGTGCCAGTAGTACTTCTACAGGGTTGGGGTTCAATCAGCCCCAGCATTTT.